These 2 T cell receptor beta chains originate from one sample sequenced in a study of cytomegalovirus exposure and HLA in healthy donors. The PCR used 60 Vbeta and 13 Jbeta primers. The table came from immunoSEQ multiplex PCR; TCRdb's copy has only in-frame clones and leaves some out. Of 150,000 to 200,000 clones detected, around 80% appear once; the ten largest clones hold 0.65% to 0.75%. The source material was PBMCs. The receptors here all came from a woman aged 40 to 55 in good health and CMV-seronegative.

The chain combines TRBV30 with TRBJ1-6, with D unresolved. Germline assignment: CDR1 GTSNPN and CDR2 SVGIG (reference sequence). The CDR3 runs 17 residues. V lost 0 bases and J 7 bases, leaving 19 bases between the germline ends. The CDR3 DNA sequence: TGTGCCTGGAGTGTACAATCAGGCTCTCTCTTAAATTCACCCCTCCACTTT. Its protein is CAWSVQSGSLLNSPLHF.

The chain is built from TRBV4-1 and TRBJ2-3; 11 positions agree with TRBD2. CDR1 and CDR2 from the germline V gene are MGHRA and YSYEKL. The CDR3 length is 16 residues. Trimming at V came to 1 base and at J to 6 bases, leaving 6 bases not matched to a gene. The CDR3 region is CASSQVWSSGGDTQYF. DNA of the CDR3: TGCGCCAGCAGCCAAGTTTGGTCTAGCGGGGGGGATACGCAGTATTTT.